Presented here are 14 T cell receptor beta chains from one specimen sequenced in a study of graft-versus-host responses after intestinal transplantation. Some clones are missing from TCRdb's copy, which holds only in-frame ones; the method was immunoSEQ multiplex PCR. Of about 21,000 clones in the sample, 89% were seen once. The source material was PBMCs, sampled roughly ten weeks after intestinal transplantation. These receptor sequences come from a human patient who received an intestinal transplant, so some T cells may come from the graft donor.

The rearrangement joins TRBV6-5 to TRBJ2-2; D remains ambiguous. Germline V CDR1 and CDR2: MNHEY, SVGAGI. This CDR3 comprises 15 residues. V lost 2 bases and J 7 bases, leaving 14 bases between the germline ends. CDR3 sequence (DNA): TGTGCCAGCAGTTACGGAGTGCCCCCTATCGGGGAGCTGTTTTTT. Its translation: CASSYGVPPIGELFF.

This chain joins TRBV11-2 and TRBJ2-7, with TRBD1 identical over 8 bases. The germline V gene has CDR1 SGHAT and CDR2 FQNNGV. The CDR3 consists of 15 residues. Trimming at V came to 6 bases and at J to 3 bases, leaving 10 bases not matched to a gene. Here the CDR3 DNA reads TGTGCCAGCAGGTCTGGGCAGGGGGCTATCTACGAGCAGTACTTC. Translating it yields CASRSGQGAIYEQYF.

The chain combines TRBV15 with TRBJ2-7; D gene unclear. The CDR3 runs to 12 residues. Germline CDR1 reads LNHNV; CDR2 reads YYDKDF (reference sequence). V was shortened by 1 base and J by 6 bases, with 7 bases between the two germline ends. As DNA, the CDR3 is TGTGCCACCAGCAGAGGAGGTGGCGAGCAGTACTTC. This gives the protein CATSRGGGEQYF.

In its sample, this clone was seen once. One end of the junction is discordant with germline, which a read error may explain. The same CDR3 can be traced to other DNA sequences in this sample. The chain joins TRBV5-1 to TRBJ2-7, with D maybe TRBD2 (5 bases). CDR3 size: 13 residues. Germline CDR1 reads SGHRS; CDR2 reads YFSETQ. As DNA, the CDR3 is TGCGCCAGCCGCCGAGGGCTAAGCTACGAGCAGTACTTT. Its protein is CASRRGLSYEQYF. Looking up the rest from reference TRBV5-1 and TRBJ2-7 gives the full variable domain: KAGVTQTPRYLIKTRGQQVTLSCSPISGHRSVSWYQQTPGQGLQFLFEYFSETQRNKGNFPGRFSGRQFSNSRSEMNVSTLELGDSALYLCASRRGLSYEQYFGPGTRLTVT.

The chain employs TRBV30 and TRBJ1-2; unclear D gene. This CDR3 comprises 12 residues. Germline values: CDR1 GTSNPN, CDR2 SVGIG (reference sequence). V was trimmed by 8 bases and J by 6 bases, leaving 16 bases between them. The CDR3 loop reads CATDERGNGYTF. Here the CDR3 DNA reads TGTGCCACGGACGAGAGAGGGAATGGCTACACCTTC.

The gene calls are TRBV27 and TRBJ1-1; D remains unclear. The CDR3 extends over 11 amino acids. V dropped 5 bases and J dropped 5 bases, with 6 bases sitting between them. CDR1 and CDR2 (germline): MNHEY, SMNVEV (reference sequence). The CDR3 here is CASSGNTEAFF. The CDR3 coding sequence is TGTGCCAGCAGTGGTAATACTGAAGCTTTCTTT.

This clone has just a few counts. The chain uses TRBV19 and TRBJ1-5; D perhaps matches TRBD1 (5 bases). This CDR3 has 15 amino acids. Germline V gives CDR1 LNHDA, CDR2 SQIVND (reference sequence). V was cut by 3 bases and J by 3 bases, with 12 bases left in between. CDR3 coding DNA: TGTGCCAGTAGTATCTGGCAGGGCTTCAATCAGCCCCAGCATTTT. It codes for CASSIWQGFNQPQHF.

The rearrangement links TRBV4-3 to TRBJ2-7, with TRBD1 identical over 8 bases. The CDR3 runs to 16 residues. Germline CDR1 LGHNA, CDR2 YSLEER. With 0 bases clipped from V and 0 bases from J, the junction kept 4 bases outside the gene matches. The CDR3 is CASSQEWDRHSYEQYF. For the CDR3, the DNA is TGCGCCAGCAGCCAAGAGTGGGACAGGCACTCCTACGAGCAGTACTTC.

This clone was seen more than once but under ten times. The gene calls are TRBV6-1 and TRBJ1-1; D remains ambiguous. This CDR3 contains 13 residues. The V gene lost 1 base and the J gene lost 11 bases, with 14 bases spanning the gap. Per the germline V gene, CDR1 is MNHNS and CDR2 is SASEGT. The CDR3 bases are TGTGCCAGCAGTGAAGTTGTCCTCACGGGGGCTTTCTTT. As protein: CASSEVVLTGAFF.

This clone counts as medium-sized. The chain employs TRBV29-1 and TRBJ2-2, with D possibly matching TRBD1 (6 bases). V was trimmed by 6 bases and J by 7 bases, leaving 15 bases between them. Germline V gene sequence: CDR1 SQVTM, CDR2 ANQGSEA. The CDR3 covers 13 residues. For the CDR3, the DNA is TGCAGCGTAGACCGACAGGCCGACGGGGAGCTGTTTTTT. Amino acids: CSVDRQADGELFF.

The chain couples TRBV5-1 to TRBJ1-2; possible D gene TRBD1, 5 bases. This CDR3 is 15 amino acids long. Germline CDR1 and CDR2: SGHRS and YFSETQ. V lost 3 bases to trimming and J lost 0 bases, with 12 bases between them. CDR3: CASSSEGTSNYGYTF. For the CDR3, the DNA is TGCGCCAGCAGCTCCGAGGGGACGTCTAACTATGGCTACACCTTC.

This clone was observed a few times. The chain recombines TRBV7-2 with TRBJ1-1; possible D gene TRBD1, 5 bases. Per the germline V gene, CDR1 is SGHTA and CDR2 is FQGNSA. Trimming removed 1 base at V and 4 bases at J, with 10 bases between. The CDR3 has 14 residues. The CDR3 region is CASSLDRGGTEAFF. In nucleotides, the CDR3 is TGTGCCAGCAGCTTAGATCGGGGCGGCACTGAAGCTTTCTTT.

The chain combines TRBV29-1 with TRBJ2-7; 8 nucleotides agree with TRBD1. Germline values: CDR1 SQVTM, CDR2 ANQGSEA. The CDR3 totals 13 residues. V shed 6 bases and J 4 bases; nucleotides not matched to a gene: 8. The CDR3 here is CSVQGGTGYEQYF. In DNA, the CDR3 is TGCAGCGTCCAAGGCGGGACAGGTTACGAGCAGTACTTC.

The chain joins TRBV5-1 to TRBJ2-7; 7 bases match TRBD2. In germline, CDR1 is SGHRS, CDR2 YFSETQ. The CDR3 loop spans 15 amino acids. V lost 0 bases to trimming and J lost 2 bases; unmatched junction nucleotides: 5. CDR3 nucleotides: TGCGCCAGCAGCTTGGGAGCGACTAGCACCTACGAGCAGTACTTC. Its protein is CASSLGATSTYEQYF.